Listed below are T cell receptor beta chains from one sample, sequenced in a study of shared clonotypes between healthy human individuals. This table comes from immunoSEQ multiplex PCR, and its TCRdb copy is limited to in-frame clones, with some not included. This sample yields more than 2,000,000 clones, of which just over 90% are seen a single time; around 0.14% belongs to the top ten. Sample: naive CD4+ T cells sorted from blood. The receptors stem from a man aged 18 to 35 in good health. CDR3s include the opening cysteine and the closing phenylalanine or tryptophan. The D gene is left open where the match is weak. Some rows have no size entry. The others give once, few or many, or a class for an expanded clone.

>TRBD2|TRBV2|TRBJ2-3|.
TGTGCCAGCAGTGCTAACGGGGGGATAAGCACAGATACGCAGTATTTT
CASSANGGISTDTQYF
>.|TRBV27|TRBJ2-1|.
TGTGCCAGCACGGGAGTTTCCTACAATGAGCAGTTCTTC
CASTGVSYNEQFF
>.|TRBV5-1|TRBJ1-1|.
TGCGCCAGCAGCCCGGCGACAGCAATGAACACTGAAGCTTTCTTT
CASSPATAMNTEAFF
>TRBD1|TRBV5-6|TRBJ1-2|.
TGTGCCAGCAGCAGGACAGGGGGAAGCTATGGCTACACCTTC
CASSRTGGSYGYTF
>.|TRBV11-2|TRBJ1-4|.
TGTGCCAGCAGCAGAGAAGAGGAAAAACTGTTTTTT
CASSREEEKLFF
>TRBD1|TRBV4-1|TRBJ1-6|.
TGCGCCAGCAGCCAACTGGGACAGGAGGGAACCTCCTATAATTCACCCCTCCACTTT
CASSQLGQEGTSYNSPLHF
>TRBD1|TRBV5-4|TRBJ2-3|.
TGTGCCAGCAGCCCAACAGGGGCGGATACGCAGTATTTT
CASSPTGADTQYF
>TRBD1|TRBV7-9|TRBJ1-1|once
TGTGCCAGCAGCCCCGACAGGGTTGCTTTCTTT
CASSPDRVAFF
>.|TRBV5-1|TRBJ2-7|.
TGCGCCAGCAGCTTGAGGGAACCCTCTCGGGAGCAGTACTTC
CASSLREPSREQYF
>.|TRBV2|TRBJ2-7|.
TGTGCCAGCAGGTTCCCAAACATAAACACCTACGAGCAGTACTTC
CASRFPNINTYEQYF
>.|TRBV2|TRBJ1-5|.
TGTGCCAGCAGTGAAGTGGGCACTCAGCCCCAGCATTTT
CASSEVGTQPQHF
>.|TRBV5-8|TRBJ2-2|.
TGTGCCAGCCGTAATACAGGGTCCACCGGGGAGCTGTTTTTT
CASRNTGSTGELFF
>TRBD1|TRBV2|TRBJ2-7|.
TGTGCCAGCAGTGAAGCACCGGACAGGGCCGTCTACGAGCAGTACTTC
CASSEAPDRAVYEQYF